This T cell receptor (beta chain) was observed in a study of T cells in localized non-small cell lung cancer. Profiling relied on immunoSEQ multiplex PCR, and the TCRdb table lists in-frame clones only, not all of them. The repertoire holds 45,000 to 60,000 clones, with about 85% as singletons. The CDR3 totals 14 residues. The V end lost 0 bases, the J end lost 8 bases, and 16 bases lay between the germline ends. Per the germline V gene, CDR1 is GTSNPN and CDR2 is SVGIG (reference sequence). The material sequenced was peripheral blood, taken before any cancer treatment. The chain joins TRBV30 to TRBJ1-2, with D perhaps matching TRBD1 (6 bases). The clonotype comes from a female donor over 55 with stage II squamous cell lung carcinoma. The CDR3 region is CAWSVGGAPFGYTF. CDR3 sequence (DNA): TGTGCCTGGAGTGTTGGGGGGGCCCCGTTCGGCTACACCTTC.